A single sample is the source of the 29 T cell receptor beta chains below, sequenced in a study of T-cell reconstitution after alpha-beta-depleted transplantation in children. Preparation of the TCRbeta library involved a method that used unique molecular identifiers. TCRdb called the PCR reads again in MiXCR, with one record for every CDR3 protein. The sample holds over 150,000 distinct CDR3 sequences, about 6.3% seen once. The material sequenced was PBMCs from the stem cell graft donor, taken from the stem cell graft. These receptors came from a human donor who donated a stem cell graft to a child with Wiskott-Aldrich syndrome.

The chain employs TRBV7-2 and TRBJ2-7; TRBD1 aligns across 10 bases. After removal of 3 bases from V and 6 bases from J, the junction contained 14 bases not matched to a gene. CDR1 and CDR2 (germline): SGHTA, FQGNSA. This CDR3 has 17 amino acids. CDR3 in amino acids: CASSFLPGTGVSAEQYF. The CDR3 DNA reads as TGTGCCAGCAGCTTCCTCCCTGGGACAGGGGTATCGGCCGAGCAGTACTTC.

The table lists this clonotype with many counts. The V gene is TRBV7-7, the J gene TRBJ2-1; 7 bases are shared with TRBD2. Unmatched junction bases numbered 5, after V lost 5 bases and J lost 10 bases. The CDR3 spans 12 residues. Germline V gives CDR1 SSHAT, CDR2 FNYEAQ (reference sequence). The CDR3 coding sequence is TGTGCCAGCAGCGAATGGGGAGGGGAGCAGTTCTTC. It specifies CASSEWGGEQFF.

This clonotype was seen repeatedly, ten times or more. The rearrangement links TRBV5-5 to TRBJ2-5, with 7 bases identical to TRBD1. CDR3 length equals 12 residues. Germline values: CDR1 SGHKS, CDR2 YYEKEE (reference sequence). V lost 8 bases to trimming and J lost 5 bases; unmatched junction nucleotides: 6. CDR3 DNA sequence: TGTGCCAGTTATCGACAGGGTGAGACCCAGTACTTC. Translating gives CASYRQGETQYF. Filled out from reference TRBV5-5 and TRBJ2-5, the complete variable domain reads DAGVTQSPTHLIKTRGQQVTLRCSPISGHKSVSWYQQVLGQGPQFIFQYYEKEERGRGNFPDRFSARQFPNYSSELNVNALLLGDSALYLCASYRQGETQYFGPGTRLLVL.

This clonotype was counted many times. V is TRBV6-5 and J is TRBJ1-5; 7 bases line up with TRBD1. With 7 bases clipped from V and 2 bases from J, the junction kept 11 bases outside the gene matches. The CDR3 spans 16 residues. CDR1 and CDR2 from the germline V gene are MNHEY and SVGAGI. Here the CDR3 reads CASTRHDRAGNQPQHF. For the CDR3, the DNA is TGTGCCAGCACCAGACATGACAGGGCCGGCAATCAGCCCCAGCATTTT.

The V and J genes are TRBV6-1 and TRBJ1-2; D is ambiguous. V was cut by 8 bases and J by 4 bases, with 8 bases left in between. The CDR3 length is 11 residues. From germline, CDR1 is MNHNS and CDR2 SASEGT. CDR3 protein: CASLMFYGYTF. The CDR3 coding sequence is TGTGCCAGCCTTATGTTCTATGGCTACACCTTC.

This clonotype has a count of ten or more. V and J are TRBV28 and TRBJ1-5; 9 bases fit TRBD1. With V trimmed by 6 bases and J by 0 bases, 12 bases remained unmatched. The CDR3 extends over 18 amino acids. Germline values: CDR1 MDHEN, CDR2 SYDVKM. The CDR3 DNA reads TGTGCCAGCAGCGCTAACCGGGACAGGGCTTATAGCAATCAGCCCCAGCATTTT. It translates to CASSANRDRAYSNQPQHF.

This clonotype appeared many times. The chain combines TRBV10-1 with TRBJ2-1; D is unresolved. The CDR3 is 11 amino acids. Per germline, CDR1 WNHNN and CDR2 SYGVQD (reference sequence). Trimming cost V 8 bases and J 5 bases, with 7 bases left between them. This CDR3 reads CASPKDNEQFF. CDR3 coding DNA: TGCGCCAGCCCCAAGGACAATGAGCAGTTCTTC.

This clonotype was picked up many times. The rearrangement links TRBV4-2 to TRBJ1-1; D not certain. In germline, CDR1 is LGHNA, CDR2 YNFKEQ. This CDR3 comprises 12 residues. V shed 0 bases and J shed 4 bases, with 3 bases lying between them. CDR3 protein: CASSQDITEAFF. In DNA, the CDR3 is TGTGCCAGCAGCCAAGATATCACTGAAGCTTTCTTT.

This clonotype was counted a few times. V gene TRBV11-2 combines with J gene TRBJ2-3; 8 positions match TRBD2. V shed 1 base, J shed 0 bases, and the junction held 3 bases outside the gene matches. Germline loops: CDR1 SGHAT, CDR2 FQNNGV. This CDR3 region has 16 residues. CDR3 sequence: CASSLASGGSTDTQYF. The CDR3, as DNA: TGTGCCAGCAGCTTAGCCAGCGGGGGAAGCACAGATACGCAGTATTTT.

This clonotype was seen only a few times. The rearrangement uses TRBV4-3 and TRBJ2-7; maybe TRBD1 (5 bases). V gave up 1 base and J gave up 0 bases, with 13 bases separating them. Germline loops: CDR1 LGHNA, CDR2 YSLEER. This CDR3 is built from 16 residues. The CDR3 region is CASSQGGTGISYEQYF. In DNA form, the CDR3 reads TGCGCCAGCAGCCAAGGGGGTACAGGAATCTCCTACGAGCAGTACTTC.

This clonotype occurred many times. The rearrangement joins TRBV5-1 to TRBJ1-1, with D possibly being TRBD1 (6 bases). Trimming pared 4 bases from V and 5 bases from J, leaving 15 bases between. CDR3 length: 14 residues. Germline assignment: CDR1 SGHRS and CDR2 YFSETQ. The CDR3 is CASSVTGQGTEAFF. The CDR3 DNA sequence: TGCGCCAGCAGCGTGACAGGACAAGGGACTGAAGCTTTCTTT.

Only a few counts were recorded for this clonotype. The CDR3 nucleotides are TGTGCCAGCAGCTCGGGACTAGCGGGAGTTTACGAGCAGTACTTC. It specifies CASSSGLAGVYEQYF. V is TRBV7-2 and J is TRBJ2-7; 14 nucleotides agree with TRBD2. This CDR3 has 15 residues. Germline CDR1 and CDR2: SGHTA and FQGNSA. V lost 4 bases, J lost 4 bases, and 3 bases stayed unmatched.

The genes are TRBV10-3 and TRBJ2-5, with D perhaps TRBD1 (6 bases). CDR1 is ENHRY, CDR2 SYGVKD, per germline. V gave up 1 base and J gave up 5 bases, with 8 bases separating them. The CDR3 loop spans 13 amino acids. CDR3 residues: CAISEFRGETQYF. As DNA, the CDR3 is TGTGCCATCAGTGAGTTCAGGGGCGAGACCCAGTACTTC.

The table lists this clonotype with many counts. This chain joins TRBV20-1 and TRBJ1-2; D uncertain. The CDR3 length is 14 residues. CDR1 and CDR2 from the germline V gene are DFQATT and SNEGSKA (reference sequence). Trimming stripped 5 bases from V and 4 bases from J, with 17 bases between. The CDR3 reads CSAGLGAPGYGYTF. Written as DNA, the CDR3 is TGCAGTGCTGGCTTAGGAGCCCCGGGCTATGGCTACACCTTC.

This clonotype came up many times. This chain joins TRBV5-1 and TRBJ2-1; TRBD1 matches at 7 bases. This CDR3 spans 14 amino acids. CDR1 and CDR2 (germline): SGHRS, YFSETQ. V trimming: 2 bases; J trimming: 5 bases; junction bases outside the gene matches: 4. The CDR3 DNA follows: TGCGCCAGCAGCTTACAGGGGTTCGACAATGAGCAGTTCTTC. This translates into CASSLQGFDNEQFF.

This clonotype was picked up many times. CDR3 nucleotide sequence: TGTGCCAGCAGGGTTCTCCTGCTTGTGAATGAGCAGTTCTTC. This gives the protein CASRVLLLVNEQFF. The rearrangement links TRBV6-5 to TRBJ2-1; D unclear. From germline, CDR1 is MNHEY and CDR2 SVGAGI. CDR3 length equals 14 residues. V lost 6 bases to trimming and J lost 7 bases, with 16 bases between them.

The gene calls are TRBV14 and TRBJ2-1, with TRBD2 matching 11 bases. The CDR3 totals 15 residues. Unmatched junction bases numbered 1, after V lost 0 bases and J lost 6 bases. Germline V lookup: CDR1 SGHDN, CDR2 FVKESK. The CDR3 protein is CASSQELAGVNEQFF. The CDR3 nucleotides are TGTGCCAGCAGCCAAGAACTAGCGGGAGTCAATGAGCAGTTCTTC.

This clonotype was recorded a few times. The chain has TRBV5-1 and TRBJ2-1; D perhaps matches TRBD2 (5 bases). The CDR3 loop spans 11 amino acids. The germline CDR1 and CDR2 sequences are SGHRS and YFSETQ. The V end was cut by 4 bases, the J end by 9 bases, with 8 bases between. CDR3 coding DNA: TGCGCCAGCAGCCCCGGGGTTGAGCAGTTCTTC. As protein: CASSPGVEQFF.

This clonotype was seen repeatedly, ten times or more. This rearrangement joins TRBV7-8 to TRBJ2-1; D gene uncertain. With 5 bases removed from V and 2 bases from J, the gap between germline ends came to 16 bases. The V gene's germline CDR1 is SGHVS and CDR2 FQNEAQ. The CDR3 extends over 16 amino acids. In DNA form, the CDR3 reads TGTGCCAGCAGCCCCGAGCCGAGTGTCCCCTACAATGAGCAGTTCTTC. Translation gives CASSPEPSVPYNEQFF.

This clonotype was recorded many times. The genes are TRBV7-9 and TRBJ2-1; the D is unclear. Looked up from germline, CDR1 is SEHNR and CDR2 is FQNEAQ (reference sequence). V was cut by 0 bases and J by 8 bases, with 14 bases left in between. The CDR3 spans 15 residues. The CDR3 protein is CASSLALPPVYEQFF. In nucleotides, the CDR3 is TGTGCCAGCAGCTTAGCGCTTCCCCCGGTCTATGAGCAGTTCTTC.

The chain carries TRBV7-9 and TRBJ1-1; the match to TRBD1 covers 10 bases. Germline CDR1 and CDR2: SEHNR and FQNEAQ (reference sequence). V lost 4 bases to trimming and J lost 4 bases; unmatched junction nucleotides: 6. The CDR3 is 15 residues long. As DNA, the CDR3 is TGTGCCAGCAGCTCCCGGGACAGGGGAGGCACTGAAGCTTTCTTT. Translation: CASSSRDRGGTEAFF.

This clonotype was observed at least ten times. The V gene is TRBV20-1, the J gene TRBJ1-5; D is ambiguous. This CDR3 is 14 amino acids long. Per the germline V gene, CDR1 is DFQATT and CDR2 is SNEGSKA (reference sequence). Deletions cut 3 bases from V and 3 bases from J, with 12 bases between. The CDR3 bases are TGCAGTGCTAGCTTTGGTATCTTCAATCAGCCCCAGCATTTT. As protein: CSASFGIFNQPQHF.

This clonotype was seen many times. The chain employs TRBV5-6 and TRBJ1-1; D possibly corresponds to TRBD1 (5 bases). V was clipped by 4 bases and J by 6 bases, with 16 bases between them. The CDR3 sequence is 14 residues long. Germline-derived CDR1 and CDR2 are SGHDT and YYEEEE. The chain's CDR3 is CASSMPPGIPEAFF. The CDR3 bases are TGTGCCAGCAGCATGCCACCAGGGATCCCTGAAGCTTTCTTT.

The sample holds a few counts of this clonotype. The gene calls are TRBV20-1 and TRBJ2-6, with D perhaps TRBD2 (6 bases). The CDR3 contains 17 residues. The germline V gene has CDR1 DFQATT and CDR2 SNEGSKA (reference sequence). The V and J ends lost 0 bases and 4 bases respectively, with 16 bases between them. The CDR3 DNA sequence: TGCAGTGCTAGAGATCACGGGAGAGCCTCCGGGGCCAACGTCCTGACTTTC. This codes for CSARDHGRASGANVLTF.

This clonotype was seen many times. This chain connects TRBV29-1 to TRBJ2-7; D may be TRBD1 (5 bases). V was shortened by 4 bases and J by 1 base, with 11 bases between the two germline ends. Germline V lookup: CDR1 SQVTM, CDR2 ANQGSEA. The CDR3 totals 13 residues. CDR3 protein: CSVAHRRSYEQYF. In DNA, the CDR3 is TGCAGCGTTGCGCACAGGCGATCCTACGAGCAGTACTTC.

The chain links TRBV28 to TRBJ2-1; TRBD2 aligns across 8 bases. The V gene's germline CDR1 is MDHEN and CDR2 SYDVKM. With 5 bases clipped from V and 10 bases from J, the junction kept 13 bases outside the gene matches. This CDR3 contains 15 residues. The CDR3 here is CASSRTGLGGGEQFF. In DNA form, the CDR3 reads TGTGCCAGCAGTAGGACGGGACTCGGGGGGGGGGAGCAGTTCTTC.

This clonotype appeared many times. The chain couples TRBV5-1 to TRBJ2-2; a possible D gene is TRBD1 (5 bases). V was pared by 5 bases and J by 4 bases, with 15 bases between. This CDR3 is 15 amino acids long. Germline-derived CDR1 and CDR2 are SGHRS and YFSETQ. In nucleotides, the CDR3 is TGCGCCAGCAGTCCGATATACCAGGGCACCGGGGAGCTGTTTTTT. It yields the protein CASSPIYQGTGELFF.

This clonotype was counted between two and nine times. This chain links TRBV6-2 or TRBV6-3 with TRBJ2-7; 12 bases match TRBD1. The CDR3 has 15 amino acids. Germline V lookup: CDR1 MNHEY, CDR2 SVGEGT. The ends lost 7 bases at V and 6 bases at J; junction bases unmatched: 10. The DNA for the CDR3 is TGTGCCAGCACTGGGACAGGGGGCGTTCCGGGCGAGCAGTACTTC. Translated, it gives CASTGTGGVPGEQYF.

This clonotype was seen repeatedly, ten times or more. The chain has TRBV20-1 and TRBJ2-1; no firm D call. V gave up 3 bases and J gave up 3 bases, with 9 bases separating them. Germline values: CDR1 DFQATT, CDR2 SNEGSKA (reference sequence). This CDR3 is built from 13 residues. The CDR3 loop reads CSASSTRYNEQFF. The CDR3 DNA sequence: TGCAGTGCTAGTTCGACTCGCTACAATGAGCAGTTCTTC.